Each of the 24 T cell receptor beta chains below was sequenced from the same sample in a study of cytomegalovirus exposure and HLA in healthy donors. The PCR used 60 Vbeta and 13 Jbeta primers. The data were produced by immunoSEQ multiplex PCR, yet TCRdb's version contains in-frame clones alone and is incomplete. The table has hundreds of thousands of clones, approximately 88% seen once. Sequencing input: PBMCs. The receptors were sampled from a boy between 2 and 15 years old in good health and CMV-seronegative.

This chain uses TRBV13 with TRBJ2-4, with D perhaps TRBD2 (5 bases). Germline loops: CDR1 PRHDT, CDR2 FYEKMQ (reference sequence). This CDR3 has 15 amino acids. V was trimmed by 5 bases and J by 4 bases, leaving 15 bases between them. The CDR3 DNA follows: TGTGCCAGCAGCCTAGTTGGGAGCGCGAAAAACATTCAGTACTTC. Its protein is CASSLVGSAKNIQYF.

The gene calls are TRBV5-1 and TRBJ1-1; D may be TRBD1 (6 bases). This CDR3 has 15 residues. The germline V and J ends were trimmed by 4 bases and 4 bases, with 17 bases remaining between them. Germline CDR1 is SGHRS and CDR2 is YFSETQ. The DNA of the CDR3 is TGCGCCAGCAGCCCAAACGGGGGGCTGTTCACTGAAGCTTTCTTT. It specifies CASSPNGGLFTEAFF.

The chain has TRBV6-6 and TRBJ1-1; D remains unclear. Trimming removed 0 bases from V and 6 bases from J, with 14 bases in between. CDR3 length: 15 residues. The V gene's germline CDR1 is MNHNY and CDR2 SVGAGI (reference sequence). CDR3 region: CASSYSQSAGPEAFF. CDR3 nucleotides: TGTGCCAGCAGTTACTCACAGTCCGCCGGCCCTGAAGCTTTCTTT.

The gene calls are TRBV6-4 and TRBJ2-3; 8 bases are shared with TRBD1. The germline gives CDR1 MRHNA, CDR2 SNTAGT. J gave up 0 bases and V 6 bases, and 2 bases lay outside the gene matches. This CDR3 is built from 14 residues. The CDR3 DNA reads TGTGCCAGCAGCCGGGACAGGAGCACAGATACGCAGTATTTT. It specifies CASSRDRSTDTQYF.

The chain uses TRBV2 and TRBJ1-2; 9 nucleotides match TRBD1. The CDR3 sequence is 15 residues long. The V segment lost 7 bases and the J segment 7 bases; nucleotides outside the gene matches: 13. CDR1 and CDR2 (germline): SNHLY, FYNNEI. CDR3 sequence: CASNPVRTGVFGYTF. In DNA, the CDR3 is TGTGCCAGCAATCCCGTAAGGACAGGGGTTTTTGGCTACACCTTC. The full variable domain, with the rest looked up from reference TRBV2 and TRBJ1-2, is EPEVTQTPSHQVTQMGQEVILRCVPISNHLYFYWYRQILGQKVEFLVSFYNNEISEKSEIFDDQFSVERPDGSNFTLKIRSTKLEDSAMYFCASNPVRTGVFGYTFGSGTRLTVV.

V is TRBV5-1 and J is TRBJ2-7; 8 bases line up with TRBD2. The CDR3 runs to 17 residues. Germline CDR1 is SGHRS and CDR2 is YFSETQ. J lost 4 bases, V lost 2 bases, and 14 bases had no gene match. CDR3 loop: CASSFGRSGSFGYEQYF. The CDR3 DNA follows: TGCGCCAGCAGCTTCGGTCGGAGCGGGAGCTTCGGGTACGAGCAGTACTTC.

V usage is TRBV9 and J usage is TRBJ2-2; D is possibly TRBD2 (6 bases). The CDR3 is 16 residues long. In germline, CDR1 is SGDLS, CDR2 YYNGEE. Trimming stripped 0 bases from V and 7 bases from J, with 16 bases between. CDR3 in amino acids: CASSVGPSAVDGELFF. CDR3 nucleotide sequence: TGTGCCAGCAGCGTAGGTCCTAGCGCGGTTGACGGGGAGCTGTTTTTT.

The chain combines TRBV10-3 with TRBJ1-2, with 7 bases matching TRBD1. Trimming at V came to 3 bases and at J to 2 bases, leaving 9 bases not matched to a gene. The CDR3 runs 16 residues. Germline values: CDR1 ENHRY, CDR2 SYGVKD. The CDR3 DNA reads TGTGCCATCAGTGAAAGTTTGGGACAGCCGAACTATGGCTACACCTTC. Its protein is CAISESLGQPNYGYTF.

The chain employs TRBV5-1 and TRBJ2-6; TRBD2 might be the D (6 bases). Germline loops: CDR1 SGHRS, CDR2 YFSETQ. The V end lost 1 base, the J end lost 3 bases, and 17 bases lay between the germline ends. This CDR3 has 18 residues. DNA of the CDR3: TGCGCCAGCAGCTTGAAATCCCGGGGGTATTATGGGGCCAACGTCCTGACTTTC. Translated: CASSLKSRGYYGANVLTF.

CDR3 nucleotide sequence: TGCGCCAGCAGCCCCCGACAGGGGGCGGGCGGGGAGCTGTTTTTT. It encodes CASSPRQGAGGELFF. The J gene is TRBJ2-2, the V gene TRBV5-1; 10 bases map to TRBD1. V shed 4 bases, J shed 7 bases, and the junction held 7 bases outside the gene matches. The CDR3 is 15 residues long. Germline assignment: CDR1 SGHRS and CDR2 YFSETQ.

This sequence joins TRBV7-6 and TRBJ2-5; maybe TRBD1 (6 bases). This CDR3 has 14 amino acids. Germline assignment: CDR1 SGHVS and CDR2 FNYEAQ. Deletions cut 5 bases from V and 4 bases from J, with 14 bases between. CDR3 sequence: CASSPGGLGETQYF. CDR3 nucleotide sequence: TGTGCCAGCAGCCCTGGGGGCCTAGGAGAGACCCAGTACTTC.

This clone appeared a few times. The gene calls are TRBV6-1 and TRBJ2-7, with a tentative D call TRBD1 (6 bases). This CDR3 spans 12 amino acids. With 7 bases removed from V and 6 bases from J, the gap between germline ends came to 13 bases. Per the germline V gene, CDR1 is MNHNS and CDR2 is SASEGT. The DNA for the CDR3 is TGTGCCAGCACAAACAGGGCTGGCGAGCAGTACTTC. Encoded protein: CASTNRAGEQYF.

V is TRBV10-3 and J is TRBJ1-2, with D tentatively TRBD1 (6 bases). Trimming left V 0 bases short and J 8 bases short, with 13 bases between. The CDR3 is 14 amino acids. CDR1 ENHRY and CDR2 SYGVKD come from the germline V gene. Here the CDR3 reads CAISESWGQWGYTF. CDR3 nucleotides: TGTGCCATCAGTGAGTCGTGGGGGCAATGGGGCTACACCTTC.

This chain connects TRBV9 to TRBJ1-2, with D perhaps TRBD1 (5 bases). This CDR3 has 13 residues. Germline V CDR1 and CDR2: SGDLS, YYNGEE. V gave up 0 bases and J gave up 6 bases, with 9 bases separating them. The CDR3 bases are TGTGCCAGCAGCGTAGAGGGGTCCGATGGCTACACCTTC. Its translation is CASSVEGSDGYTF.

V and J are TRBV29-1 and TRBJ2-2, with D perhaps matching TRBD1 (5 bases). The CDR3 contains 13 residues. Germline lookup yields CDR1 SQVTM and CDR2 ANQGSEA. Trimming pared 6 bases from V and 1 base from J, leaving 9 bases between. The CDR3 reads CSVLGQNTGELFF. As DNA, the CDR3 is TGCAGCGTCCTCGGACAGAACACCGGGGAGCTGTTTTTT.

This chain links TRBV19 with TRBJ2-3; 7 bases line up with TRBD1. V shed 5 bases and J 6 bases; nucleotides not matched to a gene: 5. The length of the CDR3 is 13 residues. Germline V gives CDR1 LNHDA, CDR2 SQIVND (reference sequence). CDR3 sequence: CASSLGTDDTQYF. CDR3 nucleotide sequence: TGTGCCAGTAGTCTAGGGACAGATGATACGCAGTATTTT.

CDR3 protein: CASSLRTGLSKVDEQFF. CDR3 nucleotide sequence: TGCGCCAGCAGCTTACGGACAGGACTATCAAAAGTGGATGAGCAGTTCTTC. The rearrangement joins TRBV5-1 to TRBJ2-1, with TRBD1 as a possible D gene (7 bases). Germline CDR1 reads SGHRS; CDR2 reads YFSETQ. The CDR3 is made up of 17 amino acids. Trimming left V 2 bases short and J 8 bases short, with 23 bases between. The whole variable domain, remainder taken from reference TRBV5-1 and TRBJ2-1, is KAGVTQTPRYLIKTRGQQVTLSCSPISGHRSVSWYQQTPGQGLQFLFEYFSETQRNKGNFPGRFSGRQFSNSRSEMNVSTLELGDSALYLCASSLRTGLSKVDEQFFGPGTRLTVL.

The chain is built from TRBV30 and TRBJ2-7, with D possibly being TRBD2 (6 bases). Looked up from germline, CDR1 is GTSNPN and CDR2 is SVGIG (reference sequence). V gave up 2 bases and J gave up 3 bases, with 14 bases separating them. There are 14 residues in the CDR3. The CDR3 reads CAWSRTGLSYEQYF. As DNA, the CDR3 is TGTGCCTGGAGTCGAACGGGACTTAGCTACGAGCAGTACTTC.

This sequence joins TRBV25-1 and TRBJ2-5; TRBD2 might be the D (6 bases). The DNA end is more similar to TRBJ2-7, so the J call may be wrong. The CDR3 spans 15 residues. Germline assignment: CDR1 MGHDK and CDR2 SYGVNS. The CDR3 region has the DNA TGTGCCAGCAGTGAAAAAGGAGGGAACGTCTACGAGCAGTACTTC. This gives the protein CASSEKGGNVYEQYF.

The chain couples TRBV6-1 to TRBJ2-1, with 9 nucleotides matching TRBD2. The CDR3 has 14 amino acids. Germline assignment: CDR1 MNHNS and CDR2 SASEGT. V lost 2 bases and J lost 7; bases outside the gene matches: 3. CDR3 amino acids: CASSEWRGGNEQFF. CDR3 in DNA: TGTGCCAGCAGTGAATGGCGGGGGGGTAATGAGCAGTTCTTC.

V and J are TRBV28 and TRBJ2-5, with D perhaps matching TRBD1 (5 bases). The CDR3 is 14 amino acids. The germline gives CDR1 MDHEN, CDR2 SYDVKM. V shed 1 base and J shed 3 bases, with 9 bases lying between them. The CDR3 is CASSLYSREETQYF. The CDR3, as DNA: TGTGCCAGCAGTTTATATTCCAGGGAAGAGACCCAGTACTTC.

Only one count was recorded for this clone. J is TRBJ1-2 and V is TRBV27; D is ambiguous. The CDR3 runs to 15 residues. In germline, CDR1 is MNHEY, CDR2 SMNVEV (reference sequence). The V and J ends lost 4 bases and 4 bases respectively, with 16 bases between them. CDR3 sequence (DNA): TGTGCCAGCAGTTCCCCATCGGGGAGGATCTATGGCTACACCTTC. It yields the protein CASSSPSGRIYGYTF.

This clone was observed a few times. The chain joins TRBV6-1 to TRBJ2-7, with unresolved D. Germline V gives CDR1 MNHNS, CDR2 SASEGT. The CDR3 extends over 12 amino acids. V dropped 6 bases and J dropped 3 bases, with 9 bases sitting between them. The DNA for the CDR3 is TGTGCCAGCAGGGAAAGCGACTACGAGCAGTACTTC. It yields the protein CASRESDYEQYF.

The CDR3 sequence: CASSDRDNYGYTF. The CDR3 DNA follows: TGTGCCAGCAGTGACAGGGATAACTATGGCTACACCTTC. The chain combines TRBV6-1 with TRBJ1-2, with D possibly TRBD1 on 5 matching bases. The CDR3 has 13 residues. Per the germline V gene, CDR1 is MNHNS and CDR2 is SASEGT. V was trimmed by 3 bases and J by 1 base, leaving 6 bases between them.